Shown below are 19 T cell receptor beta chains from a single sample sequenced in a study of CD8+CD57+ T cells in acquired aplastic anemia. CDR3 and TCR beta VDJ profiling relied on a genomic DNA template. A single record per CDR3 protein comes from TCRdb applying MiXCR to the reads. The sample has a few hundred thousand distinct CDR3 sequences, 25% to 40% seen once; the top ten hold about 0.8%. All patients picked for sequencing had shown, by flow cytometry, an expansion of CD8+CD57+ cells. The sequenced material came from sorted CD4+, CD8+, or CD8+CD57+ T cells (not recorded which) from PBMCs. The receptors originated from a human donor with aplastic anemia.

This chain connects TRBV9 to TRBJ1-3; 7 bases are shared with TRBD1. Germline V gene data show CDR1 as SGDLS and CDR2 as YYNGEE. CDR3 length: 13 residues. The V gene end was trimmed by 4 bases and the J gene end by 6 bases; junction bases not matched to a gene: 4. CDR3 DNA: TGTGCCAGCAGCTACAGGGGAGAAAACACCATATATTTT. This gives the protein CASSYRGENTIYF.

The V and J genes are TRBV2 and TRBJ2-7; D may be TRBD1 (5 bases). The CDR3 spans 16 residues. The V end was cut by 8 bases, the J end by 8 bases, with 28 bases between. Germline V gene data show CDR1 as SNHLY and CDR2 as FYNNEI. CDR3 protein: CASSDVKTASFHKQYF. Written as DNA, the CDR3 is TGTGCCAGCTCAGATGTTAAGACAGCCAGCTTTCACAAGCAGTACTTC. Full variable domain (outside the CDR3, taken from reference TRBV2 and TRBJ2-7): EPEVTQTPSHQVTQMGQEVILRCVPISNHLYFYWYRQILGQKVEFLVSFYNNEISEKSEIFDDQFSVERPDGSNFTLKIRSTKLEDSAMYFCASSDVKTASFHKQYFGPGTRLTVT.

The chain carries TRBV30 and TRBJ1-2, with a tentative D call TRBD1 (6 bases). The germline CDR1 and CDR2 sequences are GTSNPN and SVGIG (reference sequence). The CDR3 totals 14 residues. Trimming took 3 bases from V and 5 from J, leaving 16 bases between them. The CDR3: CAWRSGARIYGYTF. The CDR3 coding sequence is TGTGCCTGGAGGTCGGGGGCGAGGATATATGGCTACACCTTC. The full variable domain, rest sourced from reference TRBV30 and TRBJ1-2, is SQTIHQWPATLVQPVGSPLSLECTVEGTSNPNLYWYRQAAGRGLQLLFYSVGIGQISSEVPQNLSASRPQDRQFILSSKKLLLSDSGFYLCAWRSGARIYGYTFGSGTRLTVV.

This clonotype was seen at least ten times. CDR3: CATSDPGSFDGYTF. DNA for the CDR3: TGTGCCACCAGTGATCCGGGATCCTTTGATGGCTACACCTTC. The rearrangement joins TRBV24-1 to TRBJ1-2; D not resolved. The CDR3 runs to 14 residues. Germline V lookup: CDR1 KGHDR, CDR2 SFDVKD. The V and J ends lost 3 bases and 6 bases respectively, with 13 bases between them.

The sample holds many counts of this clonotype. V and J are TRBV6-1 and TRBJ1-2, with D tentatively TRBD1 (5 bases). Trimming left V 4 bases short and J 6 bases short, with 12 bases between. CDR3 length equals 13 residues. In germline, CDR1 is MNHNS, CDR2 SASEGT. This CDR3 is CASSVQGWDGYTF. DNA of the CDR3: TGTGCCAGCAGTGTTCAGGGTTGGGATGGCTACACCTTC.

CDR3 nucleotide sequence: TGTGCCACCAGCCCGGGACAGGGCTCCTACGAGCAGTACTTC. This translates into CATSPGQGSYEQYF. The rearrangement uses TRBV15 and TRBJ2-7; TRBD1 matches 9 bases. The germline V gene has CDR1 LNHNV and CDR2 YYDKDF (reference sequence). The CDR3 is 14 amino acids. J lost 0 bases, V lost 5 bases, and 2 bases had no gene match.

This sequence joins TRBV6-1 and TRBJ1-4; 9 bases align to TRBD1. The CDR3 is made up of 15 amino acids. After removal of 1 base from V and 8 bases from J, the junction contained 5 bases not matched to a gene. Looked up from germline, CDR1 is MNHNS and CDR2 is SASEGT. Here the CDR3 DNA reads TGTGCCAGCAGTGAAGGACCCACAGGGGGCGAAAAACTGTTTTTT. Translating gives CASSEGPTGGEKLFF.

Comments on this clonotype: The final CDR3 position lacks the conserved phenylalanine or tryptophan, pointing to a likely read error. This chain joins TRBV6-2 or TRBV6-3 and TRBJ2-2; no clear D. Germline CDR1 reads MNHEY; CDR2 reads SVGEGT. V lost 6 bases and J lost 5, with 7 bases in between. This CDR3 spans 12 amino acids. CDR3 region: CASSALTGELFL. The CDR3 region has the DNA TGTGCCAGCAGCGCGCTAACCGGGGAGCTGTTTCTT.

This sequence joins TRBV9 and TRBJ1-6; D is uncertain. Germline assignment: CDR1 SGDLS and CDR2 YYNGEE. V lost 4 bases and J 8 bases, leaving 10 bases between the germline ends. The CDR3 extends over 13 amino acids. The CDR3 DNA reads TGTGCCAGCAGCCCAGAGGACGATTCACCCCTCCACTTT. It is translated as CASSPEDDSPLHF.

This clonotype was observed once. Its ends do not fully match the called genes, so a read error is possible. The chain recombines TRBV10-2 with TRBJ2-7; D is unresolved. Germline CDR1 and CDR2: WSHSY and SAAADI. This CDR3 comprises 13 residues. In DNA, the CDR3 is TGCGCCAGCCTTCCTCAGGTCTCCTACGAACAGTACTTC. Its translation is CASLPQVSYEQYF.

This rearrangement joins TRBV7-6 to TRBJ2-1, with TRBD2 matching 10 bases. V was pared by 3 bases and J by 7 bases, with 3 bases of the junction left unmatched. The CDR3 spans 14 residues. Germline CDR1 is SGHVS and CDR2 is FNYEAQ. CDR3 DNA sequence: TGTGCCAGCAGCTTTGCTAGCGGGAGAAATGAGCAGTTCTTC. Its translation is CASSFASGRNEQFF.

This clonotype occurred a few times. V and J are TRBV15 and TRBJ2-7; 10 nucleotides match TRBD1. The germline CDR1 and CDR2 sequences are LNHNV and YYDKDF (reference sequence). Trimming at V came to 3 bases and at J to 6 bases, leaving 2 bases not matched to a gene. The CDR3 totals 13 residues. For the CDR3, the DNA is TGTGCCACCAGCAGGGGACAGGGGCCCGAGCAGTACTTC. Translating it yields CATSRGQGPEQYF.

The chain is built from TRBV6-5 and TRBJ2-7; no firm D call. From germline, CDR1 is MNHEY and CDR2 SVGAGI. V lost 2 bases, J lost 2 bases, and 16 bases lay in between. The CDR3 runs to 16 residues. The CDR3 DNA reads as TGTGCCAGCAGTTACACTACCCCGGGTGCAACCTACGAGCAGTACTTC. Translated, it gives CASSYTTPGATYEQYF.

The V and J genes are TRBV5-5 and TRBJ2-7; no definite D call. The DNA end is more similar to TRBJ2-1, so the J call may be wrong. The CDR3 has 15 residues. Per germline, CDR1 SGHKS and CDR2 YYEKEE (reference sequence). This chain's CDR3 is CASSIDFPVSYEQFF. In DNA form, the CDR3 reads TGTGCCAGCAGCATAGACTTCCCAGTTTCCTACGAGCAGTTCTTC.

This clonotype has at least ten counts. The rearrangement joins TRBV29-1 to TRBJ1-1; D remains ambiguous. Germline V CDR1 and CDR2: SQVTM, ANQGSEA. V dropped 7 bases and J dropped 8 bases, with 20 bases sitting between them. The CDR3 runs to 13 residues. The chain's CDR3 is CSGLRAGDIEAFF. CDR3 bases: TGCAGCGGACTGAGGGCAGGAGATATCGAAGCTTTCTTT.

This clonotype was seen only a few times. The rearrangement links TRBV11-2 to TRBJ1-1, with D uncertain. The CDR3 totals 12 residues. Germline V gene sequence: CDR1 SGHAT, CDR2 FQNNGV. The V end lost 1 base, the J end lost 5 bases, and 5 bases lay between the germline ends. The CDR3 region is CASSLVYTEAFF. The CDR3 bases are TGTGCCAGCAGCTTAGTTTATACTGAAGCTTTCTTT.

In its sample, this clonotype was seen a few times. The chain uses TRBV7-6 and TRBJ2-1, with TRBD1 matching over 7 bases. J was trimmed by 4 bases and V by 5 bases; bases with no gene match: 8. CDR3 length: 15 amino acids. Germline V gives CDR1 SGHVS, CDR2 FNYEAQ. The CDR3 loop reads CASSIGTDLYNEQFF. For the CDR3, the DNA is TGTGCCAGCAGCATTGGGACAGATCTTTACAATGAGCAGTTCTTC.

This clonotype was detected a few times. This could be a read error, since a much larger clone is one nucleotide away. J is TRBJ1-1 and V is TRBV19; D is unresolved. Germline V gene data show CDR1 as LNHDA and CDR2 as SQIVND (reference sequence). V shed 5 bases and J shed 3 bases, with 10 bases lying between them. The length of the CDR3 is 13 residues. Written as DNA, the CDR3 is TGTGCCAGTAGTGAAGACGGGGACACTGAAGCTTTCTTT. This sequence encodes CASSEDGDTEAFF.

This rearrangement joins TRBV19 to TRBJ2-1; TRBD1 is a possible D gene (6 bases). CDR1 and CDR2 from the germline V gene are LNHDA and SQIVND (reference sequence). The CDR3 contains 12 residues. V was trimmed by 8 bases and J by 10 bases, leaving 15 bases between them. CDR3 in amino acids: CASRQGTREQFF. CDR3 coding DNA: TGTGCCAGTCGGCAGGGGACACGGGAGCAGTTCTTC.